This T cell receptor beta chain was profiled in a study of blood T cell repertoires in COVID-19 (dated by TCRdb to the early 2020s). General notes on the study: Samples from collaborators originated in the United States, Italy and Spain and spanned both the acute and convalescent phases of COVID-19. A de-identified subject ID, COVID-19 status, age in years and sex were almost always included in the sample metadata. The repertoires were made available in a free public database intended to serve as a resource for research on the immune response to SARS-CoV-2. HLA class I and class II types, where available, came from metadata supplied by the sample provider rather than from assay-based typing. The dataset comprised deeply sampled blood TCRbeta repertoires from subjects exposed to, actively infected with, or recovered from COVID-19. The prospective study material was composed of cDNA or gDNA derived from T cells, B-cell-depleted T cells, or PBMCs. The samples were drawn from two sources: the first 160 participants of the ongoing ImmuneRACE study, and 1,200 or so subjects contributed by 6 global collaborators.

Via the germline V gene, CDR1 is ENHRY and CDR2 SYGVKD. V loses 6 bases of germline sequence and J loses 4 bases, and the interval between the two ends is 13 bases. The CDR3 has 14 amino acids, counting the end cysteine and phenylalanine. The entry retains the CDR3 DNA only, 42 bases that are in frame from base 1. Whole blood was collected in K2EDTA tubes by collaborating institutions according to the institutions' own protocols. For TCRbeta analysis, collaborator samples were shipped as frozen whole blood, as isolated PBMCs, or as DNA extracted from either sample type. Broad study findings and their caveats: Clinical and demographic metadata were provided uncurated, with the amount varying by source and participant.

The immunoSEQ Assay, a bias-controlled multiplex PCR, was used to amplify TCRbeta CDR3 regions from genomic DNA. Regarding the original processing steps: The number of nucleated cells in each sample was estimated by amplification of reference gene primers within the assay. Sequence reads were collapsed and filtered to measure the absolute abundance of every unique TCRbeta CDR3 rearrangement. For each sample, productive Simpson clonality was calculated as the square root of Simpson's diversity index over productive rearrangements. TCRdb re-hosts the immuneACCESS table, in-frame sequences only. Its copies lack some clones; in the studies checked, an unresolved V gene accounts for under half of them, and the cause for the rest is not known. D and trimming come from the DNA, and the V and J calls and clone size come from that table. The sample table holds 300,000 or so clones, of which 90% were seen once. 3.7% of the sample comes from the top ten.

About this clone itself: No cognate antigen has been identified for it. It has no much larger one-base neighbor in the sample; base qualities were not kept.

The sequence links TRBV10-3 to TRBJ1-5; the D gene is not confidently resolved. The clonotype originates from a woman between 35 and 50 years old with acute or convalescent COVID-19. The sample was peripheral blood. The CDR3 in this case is CAIRSPGLNQPQHF. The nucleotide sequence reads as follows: TGTGCCATCAGGAGCCCAGGTCTAAATCAGCCCCAGCATTTT.